The T cell receptor beta chain described here comes from a study of blood T cell repertoires in COVID-19. Study overall: The study drew acute and convalescent COVID-19 samples from the United States, Italy and Spain. The cDNA or gDNA used as material had been derived from T cells, B-cell-depleted T cells, or PBMCs.

Germline values: CDR1 SGHRS, CDR2 YFSETQ. The V segment lost 3 bases and the J segment 6 bases; nucleotides outside the gene matches: 5. CDR3 length equals 14 residues. This clone was counted at least ten times. Original analysis: For nucleated cells, counts were estimated from reference gene primer amplification. Data came from immunoSEQ multiplex PCR; TCRdb stores just in-frame clones and leaves some out. V and J calls and clone size are copied from that table; D and trimming were computed from the DNA. Found here are about 270,000 clones, roughly 80% of them singletons; the top ten hold around 4.2%.

Sequenced material: peripheral blood. The source is a woman aged 50 to 65 with active or convalescent COVID-19. The V and J genes are TRBV5-1 and TRBJ1-2, with TRBD1 identical over 10 bases. Here the CDR3 DNA reads TGCGCCAGCAGCTCGACAGGGGGCGCGGATGGCTACACCTTC. Its protein is CASSSTGGADGYTF. Full variable domain (rest looked up from reference TRBV5-1 and TRBJ1-2): KAGVTQTPRYLIKTRGQQVTLSCSPISGHRSVSWYQQTPGQGLQFLFEYFSETQRNKGNFPGRFSGRQFSNSRSEMNVSTLELGDSALYLCASSSTGGADGYTFGSGTRLTVV.